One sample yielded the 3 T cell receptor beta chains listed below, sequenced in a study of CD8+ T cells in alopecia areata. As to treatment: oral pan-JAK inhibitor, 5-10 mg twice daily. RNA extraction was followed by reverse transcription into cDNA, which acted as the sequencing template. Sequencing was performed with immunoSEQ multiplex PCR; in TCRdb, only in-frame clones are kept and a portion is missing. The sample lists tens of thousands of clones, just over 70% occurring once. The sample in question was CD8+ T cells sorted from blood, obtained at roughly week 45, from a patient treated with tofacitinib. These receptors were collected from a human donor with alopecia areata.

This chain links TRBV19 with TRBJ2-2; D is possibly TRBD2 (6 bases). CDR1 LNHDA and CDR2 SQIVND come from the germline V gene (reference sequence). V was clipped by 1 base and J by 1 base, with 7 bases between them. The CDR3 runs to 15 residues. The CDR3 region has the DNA TGTGCCAGTAGTATAGTGGGGGGGAACACCGGGGAGCTGTTTTTT. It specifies CASSIVGGNTGELFF.

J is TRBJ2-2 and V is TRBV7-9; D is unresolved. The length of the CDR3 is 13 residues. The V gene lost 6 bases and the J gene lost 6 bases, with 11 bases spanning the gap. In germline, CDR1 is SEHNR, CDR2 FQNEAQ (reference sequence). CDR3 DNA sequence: TGTGCCAGCAGTCAAGTCTATTCCGGGGAGCTGTTTTTT. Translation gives CASSQVYSGELFF.

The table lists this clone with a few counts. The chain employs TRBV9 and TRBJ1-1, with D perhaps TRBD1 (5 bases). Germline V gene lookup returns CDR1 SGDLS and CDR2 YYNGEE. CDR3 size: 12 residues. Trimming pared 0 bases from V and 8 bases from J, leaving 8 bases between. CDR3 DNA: TGTGCCAGCAGCGTAGAGGGGAGGGAAGCTTTCTTT. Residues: CASSVEGREAFF. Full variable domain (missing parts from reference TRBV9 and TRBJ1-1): DSGVTQTPKHLITATGQRVTLRCSPRSGDLSVYWYQQSLDQGLQFLIQYYNGEERAKGNILERFSAQQFPDLHSELNLSSLELGDSALYFCASSVEGREAFFGQGTRLTVV.